The T cell receptor beta chain described here comes from a study of blood T cell repertoires in COVID-19 (dated by TCRdb to about 2020). About the investigation overall: Collaborator samples came from the United States, Italy and Spain and covered acute and convalescent phases of COVID-19. Samples came from the ongoing ImmuneRACE study (first 160 participants) plus 1,254 subjects from 6 global collaborators. Where available, HLA class I and class II types were obtained from metadata supplied by the sample provider rather than from assay-based typing. The prospective study material was composed of cDNA or gDNA derived from T cells, B-cell-depleted T cells, or PBMCs. A freely available public database, intended as a resource for researchers studying the immune response to SARS-CoV-2, is where the repertoires were released. Subjects who had been exposed to COVID-19, were actively infected with it, or had recovered from it provided the deeply sampled blood TCRbeta repertoires that made up the dataset. Nearly every sample came with metadata listing a de-identified subject ID, COVID-19 status, age in years and sex. Broader findings and caveats from the paper: Clinical and demographic metadata were provided uncurated, with the amount varying by source and participant.

One collaborating source in Seattle enrolled patients while the patients were actively infected and followed the patients over time throughout the course of disease. The collaborating institutions used their own protocols to collect whole blood in K2EDTA tubes. Collaborator samples were shipped for TCRbeta analysis as frozen whole blood, isolated PBMCs, or DNA extracted from either sample type. The V and J ends are trimmed by 5 bases and 6 bases, leaving 13 bases between them. Including the terminal cysteine and phenylalanine, the CDR3 comprises 13 residues. Kept here is only the CDR3 DNA, which spans 39 bases and is read in frame from base 1. The germline V gene (reference sequence) supplies CDR1 MNHNY and CDR2 SVGAGI. TCRbeta CDR3 regions were amplified from genomic DNA by means of the immunoSEQ Assay, a bias-controlled multiplex PCR. The study's processing was this. The number of nucleated cells in each sample was estimated by amplification of reference gene primers within the assay. To quantify the absolute abundance of each unique TCRbeta CDR3 rearrangement, sequence reads were collapsed and filtered. For each sample, productive Simpson clonality was calculated as the square root of Simpson's diversity index across productive rearrangements. Imported from immuneACCESS, the table was reduced by TCRdb to in-frame sequences with V and J called. These copies leave out some clones; in studies compared against another copy, an unresolved V gene accounts for under half, and the cause of the remainder is not known. For V, J and clone size, that table is used; D and trimming come from the DNA. Here the sample has about 150,000 clones; over 75% occur a single time. The ten most abundant clones make up 6.9% of the sample.

A remark on this clone: The antigen this receptor binds is unknown. Qualities for individual bases were not recorded, and no much larger clone is one base off.

Sequenced input: peripheral blood. The clonotype originates from a man at least 80 years old with COVID-19, enrolled during active disease. The rearranged segments are TRBV6-6 and TRBJ1-1; the D gene is not confidently resolved. The CDR3 has the sequence CASSIPGTAEAFF. The sequenced DNA: TGTGCCAGCAGTATACCGGGAACCGCTGAAGCTTTCTTT.